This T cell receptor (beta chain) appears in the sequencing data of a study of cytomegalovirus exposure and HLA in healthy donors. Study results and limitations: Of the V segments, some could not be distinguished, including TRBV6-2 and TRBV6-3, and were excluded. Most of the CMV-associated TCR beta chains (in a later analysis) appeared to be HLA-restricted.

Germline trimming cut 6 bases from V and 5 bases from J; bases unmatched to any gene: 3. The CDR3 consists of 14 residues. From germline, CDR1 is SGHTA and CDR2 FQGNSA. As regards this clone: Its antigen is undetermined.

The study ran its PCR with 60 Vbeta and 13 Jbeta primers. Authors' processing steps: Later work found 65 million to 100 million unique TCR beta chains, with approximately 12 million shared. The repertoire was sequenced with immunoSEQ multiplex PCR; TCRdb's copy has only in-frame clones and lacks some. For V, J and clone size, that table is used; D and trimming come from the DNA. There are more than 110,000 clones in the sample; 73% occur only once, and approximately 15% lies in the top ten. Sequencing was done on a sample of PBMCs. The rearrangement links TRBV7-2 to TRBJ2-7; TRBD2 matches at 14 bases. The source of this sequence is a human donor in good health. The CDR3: CASRGLAGVHEQYF. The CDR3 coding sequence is TGTGCCAGCAGGGGACTAGCGGGAGTACACGAGCAGTACTTC.